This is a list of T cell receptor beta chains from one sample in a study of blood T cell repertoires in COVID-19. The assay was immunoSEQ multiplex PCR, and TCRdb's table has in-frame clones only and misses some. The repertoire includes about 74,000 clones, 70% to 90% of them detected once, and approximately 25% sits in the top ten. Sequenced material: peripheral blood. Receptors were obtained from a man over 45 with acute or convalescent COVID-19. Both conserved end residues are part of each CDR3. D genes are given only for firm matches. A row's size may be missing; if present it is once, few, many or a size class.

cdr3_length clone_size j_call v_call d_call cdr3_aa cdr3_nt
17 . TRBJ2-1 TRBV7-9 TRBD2 CASSLELAGGPGNEQFF TGTGCCAGCAGCTTAGAACTCGCGGGGGGGCCGGGCAATGAGCAGTTCTTC
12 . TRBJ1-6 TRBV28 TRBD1 CASSTGDSPLHF TGTGCCAGCAGTACAGGGGATTCACCCCTCCACTTT
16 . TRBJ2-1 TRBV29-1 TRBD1 CSVEEGGTGVYNEQFF TGCAGCGTTGAAGAGGGAGGGACAGGGGTCTATAATGAGCAGTTCTTC
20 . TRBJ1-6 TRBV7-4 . CASSLGQAGGFSSYNSPLHF TGTGCCAGCAGCTTAGGGCAGGCCGGGGGATTTAGCTCCTATAATTCACCCCTCCACTTT
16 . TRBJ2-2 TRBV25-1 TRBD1 CASSRPGQEGTGELFF TGTGCCAGCAGCAGGCCGGGACAGGAGGGGACCGGGGAGCTGTTTTTT
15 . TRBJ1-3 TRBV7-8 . CASSSLGAQGNTIYF TGTGCCAGCAGCTCCCTAGGGGCGCAAGGAAACACCATATATTTT
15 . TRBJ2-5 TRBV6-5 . CASSYAGTREETQYF TGTGCCAGCAGTTACGCCGGGACAAGGGAAGAGACCCAGTACTTC
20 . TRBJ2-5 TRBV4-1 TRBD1 CASSQEIRTGTGGMRETQYF TGCGCCAGCAGCCAAGAAATTCGGACCGGGACAGGGGGCATGAGGGAGACCCAGTACTTC
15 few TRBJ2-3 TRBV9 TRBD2 CASSGISGSTDTQYF TGTGCCAGCAGCGGCATTAGCGGGAGCACAGATACGCAGTATTTT
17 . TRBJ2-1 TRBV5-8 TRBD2 CASSPWGTSGDYNEQFF TGTGCCAGCAGCCCTTGGGGCACTAGCGGGGACTACAATGAGCAGTTCTTC
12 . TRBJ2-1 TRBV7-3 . CASSFQGSEQFF TGTGCCAGCAGCTTTCAGGGGAGTGAGCAGTTCTTC
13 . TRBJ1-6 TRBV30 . CACQGGPHSPLHF TGTGCCTGTCAAGGAGGGCCGCATTCACCCCTCCACTTT
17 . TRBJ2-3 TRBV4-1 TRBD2 CASSQVVAGPSTDTQYF TGCGCCAGCAGCCAAGTAGTAGCGGGGCCTAGCACAGATACGCAGTATTTT
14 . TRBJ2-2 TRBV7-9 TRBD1 CASSRQGDTGELFF TGTGCCAGCAGCCGACAGGGGGACACCGGGGAGCTGTTTTTT
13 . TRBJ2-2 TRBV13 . CASRFGGTGELFF TGTGCCAGCAGGTTCGGGGGTACCGGGGAGCTGTTTTTT
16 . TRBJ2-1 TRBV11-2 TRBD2 CASSSDLAGGYNEQFF TGTGCCAGCAGCTCCGATCTAGCGGGGGGATACAATGAGCAGTTCTTC
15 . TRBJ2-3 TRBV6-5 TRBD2 CASSYAGGRTDTQYF TGTGCCAGCAGTTACGCGGGGGGCCGCACAGATACGCAGTATTTT
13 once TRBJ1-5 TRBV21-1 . CASSKLRAEPQHF TGTGCCAGCAGCAAATTGAGGGCCGAGCCCCAGCATTTT
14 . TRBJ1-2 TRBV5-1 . CASSLMGGDYGYTF TGCGCCAGCAGCTTGATGGGAGGGGACTATGGCTACACCTTC
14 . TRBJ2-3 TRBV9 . CASSVLGRADTQYF TGTGCCAGCAGCGTACTTGGCAGGGCAGATACGCAGTATTTT
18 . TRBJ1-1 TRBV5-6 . CASSPLRGQGISNTEAFF TGTGCCAGCAGCCCATTGCGTGGTCAGGGTATCTCGAACACTGAAGCTTTCTTT
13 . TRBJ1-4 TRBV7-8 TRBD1 CASSLDRGEKLFF TGTGCCAGCAGCTTGGACAGGGGGGAAAAACTGTTTTTT
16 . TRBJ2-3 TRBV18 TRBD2 CASSPPSGGIADTQYF TGTGCCAGCTCACCACCTTCGGGGGGGATCGCAGATACGCAGTATTTT
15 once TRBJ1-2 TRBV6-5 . CASSNTRERRYGYTF TGTGCCAGCAGTAATACCAGAGAGCGGAGGTATGGCTACACCTTC
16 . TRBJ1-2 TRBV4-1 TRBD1 CASSPRQGARGDGYTF TGCGCCAGCAGCCCTAGACAGGGGGCGCGGGGTGATGGCTACACCTTC
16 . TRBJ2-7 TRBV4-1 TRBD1 CASSQEAGTGGPVEYF TGCGCCAGCAGCCAGGAGGCCGGGACAGGGGGGCCTGTTGAGTACTTC
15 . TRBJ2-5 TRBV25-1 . CASSDPLDSQETQYF TGTGCCAGCAGTGACCCCCTTGACAGCCAAGAGACCCAGTACTTC